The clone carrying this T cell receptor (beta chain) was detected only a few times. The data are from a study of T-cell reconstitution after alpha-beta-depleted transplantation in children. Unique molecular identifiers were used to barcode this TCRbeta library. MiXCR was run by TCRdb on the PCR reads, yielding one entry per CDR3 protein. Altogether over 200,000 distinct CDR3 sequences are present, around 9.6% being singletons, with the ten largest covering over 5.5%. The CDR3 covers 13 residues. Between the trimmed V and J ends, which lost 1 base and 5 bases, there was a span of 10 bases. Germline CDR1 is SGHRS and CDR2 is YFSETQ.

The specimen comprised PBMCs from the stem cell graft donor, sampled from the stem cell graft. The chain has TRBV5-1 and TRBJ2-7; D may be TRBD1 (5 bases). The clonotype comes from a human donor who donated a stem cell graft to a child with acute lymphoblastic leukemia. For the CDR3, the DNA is TGCGCCAGCAGCTTGTTGGTGGACAACGAGCAGTACTTC. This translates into CASSLLVDNEQYF.